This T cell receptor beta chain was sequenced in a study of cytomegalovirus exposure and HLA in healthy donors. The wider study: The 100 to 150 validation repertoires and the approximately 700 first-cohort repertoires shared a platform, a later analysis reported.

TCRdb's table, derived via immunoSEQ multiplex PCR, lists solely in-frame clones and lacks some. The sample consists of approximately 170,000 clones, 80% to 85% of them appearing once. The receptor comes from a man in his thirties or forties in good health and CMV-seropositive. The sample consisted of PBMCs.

Here the CDR3 reads CSAGEDAEAFF. CDR3 bases: TGCAGTGCTGGGGAGGACGCTGAAGCTTTCTTT. The chain links TRBV20-1 to TRBJ1-1, with D unresolved. V lost 5 bases, J lost 6 bases, and 10 bases lay in between. From germline, CDR1 is DFQATT and CDR2 SNEGSKA (reference sequence). The CDR3 spans 11 residues.